This TCR beta chain emerged from a study of shared clonotypes between healthy human individuals. Some 28,000 T cell genomes (about 0.2 ug DNA) went into each sorted-subset replicate. Only in-frame clones appear in the TCRdb table, and some are missing; sequencing was by immunoSEQ multiplex PCR. The data hold about 980,000 clones, with roughly 72% observed a single time. The J segment lost 5 bases and the V segment lost 0 bases, leaving 10 bases of the junction unmatched. The CDR3 is made up of 18 amino acids. CDR1 and CDR2 (germline): SGDLS, YYNGEE. The study's findings and limits: Donor clonotype sharing was expected to depend on sequencing depth. The donor pool, a small one, limited the genetic and exposure-history diversity represented.

Note on this clone: The antigen remains unidentified.

V usage is TRBV9 and J usage is TRBJ1-6; 8 nucleotides line up with TRBD1. The TCR sequence derives from a man younger than 35 in good health. The specimen sequenced was memory CD4+ T cells sorted from blood. Subset described: CD45RA-negative fraction. For the CDR3, the DNA is TGTGCCAGCAGCGTAGGAAGGACAGGGTGGTACGATAATTCACCCCTCCACTTT. It codes for CASSVGRTGWYDNSPLHF. The full variable domain, with the rest looked up from reference TRBV9 and TRBJ1-6, is DSGVTQTPKHLITATGQRVTLRCSPRSGDLSVYWYQQSLDQGLQFLIQYYNGEERAKGNILERFSAQQFPDLHSELNLSSLELGDSALYFCASSVGRTGWYDNSPLHFGNGTRLTVT.